Listed below are T cell receptor beta chains from one sample, sequenced in a study of regulatory T cells in long-lasting Graves disease. MiXCR was run by TCRdb on the multiplex PCR reads, yielding one entry per CDR3 protein. The table shows about 320,000 distinct CDR3 sequences, with about a sixth occurring only once. The sequencing used peripheral blood mononuclear cells (PBMCs), collected at new diagnosis, from a patient treated with antithyroid drugs. Receptor source: a female donor with Graves disease. The conserved cysteine and the conserved F or W are not part of the CDR3 here. The listing skips clone size in some rows; elsewhere it reads once, few, many or a size class.

v_call clone_size cdr3_aa
TRBV6-4 few ASSDSSGGASPLH
TRBV24-1 many ATRPTSGTGGGYT
TRBV19 . ASSPGQGSEGYT
TRBV19 few ASTKLGGGGPNTGELF
TRBV27 many ASSPPLGAHEQF
TRBV27 many ASSSTPDRGFYGYT
TRBV29-1 few SVETHSNQPQR
TRBV13 few ASSLRLASHNEQF
TRBV30 . AWSVSRLAGRPTSDEQF
TRBV28 many ASSPGLAEETQY
TRBV2 many ASSELGGPYQPQH
TRBV9 . ASSLSGSLVNEQF
TRBV27 many ASSSVRAGAHEQY
TRBV7-9 . ASSLLAGEQY
TRBV6-6 few ASSYSDSTGELF
TRBV27 many ASSLSSGNEQY
TRBV11-2 many ASRLTGNKNTEAF
TRBV4-2 . ASSQDQATEAF
TRBV7-9 . ASFHEREGSPSYNGQF
TRBV4-1 . ASSQDGSGSYNEQF
TRBV10-3 many AISGGYEQY
TRBV6-2/TRBV6-3 . ASRDTGSGANVLT
TRBV2 many ASGRLGGEQF
TRBV6-4 many ASSDGQGKTQY
TRBV2 . ASSGLAAYNEQF
TRBV20-1 many SAPRQGVHEQY
TRBV12-3/TRBV12-4 many ASREVDTQY
TRBV11-2 many ASSLLRGHEQF
TRBV19 many ASSIEGTSGRNEQF
TRBV27 many ASALGSDTEAF
TRBV15 . ATKRAGWPYEQY
TRBV29-1 many SVDIGGGEQY
TRBV11-2 . ASSFFGRPYEQF
TRBV6-1 . ASSEARGVRGYT
TRBV7-2 few ASSQSLPPALAKNIQY
TRBV20-1 many SARDHLAGTQETQY
TRBV20-1 many SASEGGTDTQY
TRBV6-1 . ASRNPTTGQNQPQH
TRBV7-9 few ASSLDAGPEAF
TRBV5-1 few ASSHGTSGHTGQF
TRBV11-3 many ASSFGQGSATNEKLF
TRBV4-1 many ASSPAARGRREDTQY
TRBV30 many AWSVYGRTSVYNEQF
TRBV2 many ASSEPGYRHSNQPQH
TRBV2 . ASSPQSRGRTNEQF
TRBV10-1 many ASSASTDYGYT
TRBV11-3 many ASSFRRQFTDTQY
TRBV11-2 many ASSAGGGLAHNEQF
TRBV29-1 . SVVEGLTGNYTDTQY
TRBV30 many AWSVTPGIGFTGELF
TRBV6-2/TRBV6-3 many ASSHSPRDTQY
TRBV28 many ASSAGQGVSLGTEAF
TRBV28 . ASTTPRRTGELF
TRBV2 many ASKLQGEETQY
TRBV3-1 . ASTTSGIYNEQF
TRBV30 many AWSVRGAETQY
TRBV6-1 many ASILDRASYEQY
TRBV7-8 once ASSLASDRPNQPQH
TRBV29-1 . SVEDQGQGRAAF